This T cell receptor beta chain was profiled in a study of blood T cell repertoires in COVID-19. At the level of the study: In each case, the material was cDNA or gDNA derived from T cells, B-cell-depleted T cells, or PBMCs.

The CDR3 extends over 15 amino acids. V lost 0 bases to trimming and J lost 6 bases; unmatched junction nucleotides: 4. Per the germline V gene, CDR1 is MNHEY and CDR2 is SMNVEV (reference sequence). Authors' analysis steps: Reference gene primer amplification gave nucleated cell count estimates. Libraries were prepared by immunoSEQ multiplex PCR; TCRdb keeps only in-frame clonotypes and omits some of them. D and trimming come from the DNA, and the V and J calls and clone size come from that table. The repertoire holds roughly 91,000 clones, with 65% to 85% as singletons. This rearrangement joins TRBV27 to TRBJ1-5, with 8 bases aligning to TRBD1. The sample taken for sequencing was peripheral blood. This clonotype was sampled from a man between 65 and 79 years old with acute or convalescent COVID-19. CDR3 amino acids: CASSLSGQGSQPQHF. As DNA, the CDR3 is TGTGCCAGCAGTTTATCAGGACAGGGTAGTCAGCCCCAGCATTTT.